This record covers a single TCR beta chain. The sample belongs to a study of control samples from healthy donors and cancer patients. CDR3 length equals 14 residues. CDR1 is KGHDR and CDR2 is SFDVKD in the germline V gene. V shed 3 bases, J shed 11 bases, and the junction held 5 bases outside the gene matches. The table came from immunoSEQ multiplex PCR; TCRdb's copy has only in-frame clones and leaves some out. The table has 120,000 or so clones, around nine tenths seen once. The chain joins TRBV24-1 to TRBJ1-4; 10 nucleotides match TRBD1. The clonotype originates from a man aged 30 to 45 in good health. The sequenced sample consisted of blood. CDR3: CATSDPGTGEKLFF. The CDR3 DNA sequence: TGTGCCACCAGTGATCCTGGGACAGGGGAGAAACTGTTTTTT.